This T cell receptor beta chain was observed in a study of patients and donors after allogeneic stem cell transplantation. TCRdb re-called the RT-PCR reads with MiXCR, one entry per CDR3 protein. The sample lists approximately 170,000 distinct CDR3 sequences; more than 20% were seen once. This clonotype came up a few times. The specimen sequenced was blood, either unsorted or a sorted T cell fraction (not recorded which). The TCR comes from a human donor who was either an allogeneic HSCT recipient or a stem cell or donor lymphocyte infusion donor (not recorded which). It is not recorded whose cells these are; they may come from a transplant donor.

CDR3 in DNA: TGCAGCGTTGGAGCCACAGGGGGAACCACTGAAGCTTTCTTT. This gives the protein CSVGATGGTTEAFF. V gene TRBV29-1 combines with J gene TRBJ1-1; 8 nucleotides line up with TRBD1. Unmatched junction bases numbered 8, after V lost 4 bases and J lost 4 bases. This CDR3 is built from 14 residues. Looked up from germline, CDR1 is SQVTM and CDR2 is ANQGSEA.